This T cell receptor (beta chain) came from a study of CD8 T cells in ankylosing spondylitis. The study, taken as a whole, reports: In peripheral blood, disease-linked CD8+ clones occurred at relatively low frequencies. One TCR beta motif, made up of seven to nine highly homologous variants, appeared characteristic of ankylosing spondylitis blood. As reported, disease-linked clones showed significant enrichment in matched ankylosing spondylitis synovial fluid.

There are 13 residues in the CDR3. Germline V CDR1 and CDR2: LGHDT, YNNKEL (reference sequence). Trimming removed 3 bases at V and 4 bases at J, with 9 bases between. Researchers built TCR beta libraries using quantitative 5'-RACE with molecular barcodes. TCRdb reprocessed the 5' RACE reads via MiXCR and lists one record per CDR3 protein. Of 500,000 to 650,000 distinct CDR3 sequences listed, 5.3% are singletons. In regard to this clonotype: The antigen is unknown.

Sequencing was performed on blood, either unsorted or a sorted T cell fraction (not recorded which). The sequence came from a male donor with ankylosing spondylitis. The chain combines TRBV3-1 with TRBJ1-1; perhaps TRBD1 as D (5 bases). The CDR3 spells CASSHPGGTEAFF. The CDR3 DNA reads TGTGCCAGCAGCCATCCGGGGGGCACTGAAGCTTTCTTT. The full variable domain, with the rest looked up from reference TRBV3-1 and TRBJ1-1, is DTAVSQTPKYLVTQMGNDKSIKCEQNLGHDTMYWYKQDSKKFLKIMFSYNNKELIINETVPNRFSPKSPDKAHLNLHINSLELGDSAVYFCASSHPGGTEAFFGQGTRLTVV.